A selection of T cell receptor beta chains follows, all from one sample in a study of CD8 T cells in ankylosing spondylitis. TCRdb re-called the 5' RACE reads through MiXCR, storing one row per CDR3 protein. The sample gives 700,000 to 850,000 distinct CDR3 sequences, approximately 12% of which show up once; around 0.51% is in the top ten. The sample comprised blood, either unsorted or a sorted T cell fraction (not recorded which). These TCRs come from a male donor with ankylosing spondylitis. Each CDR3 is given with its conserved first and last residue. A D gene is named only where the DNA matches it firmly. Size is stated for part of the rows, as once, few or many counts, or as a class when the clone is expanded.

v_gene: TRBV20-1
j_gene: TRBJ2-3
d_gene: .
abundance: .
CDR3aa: CSARDIPGTDTQYF
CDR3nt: TGCAGTGCTAGAGATATCCCAGGCACAGATACGCAGTATTTT

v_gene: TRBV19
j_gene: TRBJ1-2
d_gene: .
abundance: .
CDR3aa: CASSILDHGYTF
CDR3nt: TGTGCCAGTAGTATTCTCGACCATGGCTACACCTTC

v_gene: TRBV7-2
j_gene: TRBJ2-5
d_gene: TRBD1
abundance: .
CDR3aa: CASSASGQGVETQYF
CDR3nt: TGTGCCAGCAGCGCATCCGGACAGGGGGTGGAGACCCAGTACTTC

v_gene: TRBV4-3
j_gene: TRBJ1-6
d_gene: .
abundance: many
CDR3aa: CASSQDYGRNNSPLHF
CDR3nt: TGCGCCAGCAGCCAAGATTACGGGAGAAATAATTCACCCCTCCACTTT

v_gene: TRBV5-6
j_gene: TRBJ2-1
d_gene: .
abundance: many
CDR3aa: CASSQIQVGMTASSYNEQFF
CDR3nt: TGTGCCAGCAGCCAGATTCAGGTGGGGATGACCGCCAGCTCCTACAATGAGCAGTTCTTC

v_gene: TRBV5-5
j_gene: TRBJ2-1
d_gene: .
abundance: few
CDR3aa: CASRMGMDLYNEQFF
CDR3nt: TGTGCCAGCCGGATGGGAATGGACCTTTACAATGAGCAGTTCTTC

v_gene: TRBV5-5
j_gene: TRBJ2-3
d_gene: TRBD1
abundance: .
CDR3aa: CASSVRVQGAGDTQYF
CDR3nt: TGTGCCAGCAGCGTCAGGGTTCAGGGGGCCGGAGATACGCAGTATTTT

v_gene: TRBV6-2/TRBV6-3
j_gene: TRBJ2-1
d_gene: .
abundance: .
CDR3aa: CASSLRAERYNEQFF
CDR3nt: TGTGCCAGCAGTTTAAGGGCAGAGCGGTACAATGAGCAGTTCTTC

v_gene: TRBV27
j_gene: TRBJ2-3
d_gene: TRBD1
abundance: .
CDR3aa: CASSYDRGRTDTQYF
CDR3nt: TGTGCCAGCAGTTACGACAGGGGGCGGACAGATACGCAGTATTTT

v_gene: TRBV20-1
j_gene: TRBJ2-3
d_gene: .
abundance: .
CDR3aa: CSARDQGSADTQYF
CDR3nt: TGCAGTGCTAGAGATCAGGGCTCCGCAGATACGCAGTATTTT

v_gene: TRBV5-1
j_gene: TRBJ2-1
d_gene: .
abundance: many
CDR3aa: CASSPAGGQPYNEQFF
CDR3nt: TGCGCCAGCAGTCCCGCTGGGGGGCAACCCTACAATGAGCAGTTCTTC

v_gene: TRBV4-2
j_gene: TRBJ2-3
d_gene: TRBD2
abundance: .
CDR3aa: CASSHPQRTSGDDF
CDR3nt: TGTGCCAGCAGCCACCCCCAAAGGACTAGCGGGGACGATTTT

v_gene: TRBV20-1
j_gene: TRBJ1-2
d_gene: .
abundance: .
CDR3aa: CSAPRPGPLDYGYTF
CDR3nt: TGCAGTGCTCCGAGACCGGGACCCTTGGACTATGGCTACACCTTC

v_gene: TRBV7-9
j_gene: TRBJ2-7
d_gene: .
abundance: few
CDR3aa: CASSSGPPYYEQYF
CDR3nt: TGTGCCAGCAGCTCCGGACCGCCTTACTACGAGCAGTACTTC

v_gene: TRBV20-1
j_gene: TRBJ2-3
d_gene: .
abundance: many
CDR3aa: CSASDLTDTQYF
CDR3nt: TGCAGTGCTTCAGATCTCACAGATACGCAGTATTTT

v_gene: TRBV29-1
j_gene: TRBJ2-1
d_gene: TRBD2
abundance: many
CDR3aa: CSVSGSSYNEQFF
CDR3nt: TGCAGCGTTAGCGGGAGCTCCTACAATGAGCAGTTCTTC

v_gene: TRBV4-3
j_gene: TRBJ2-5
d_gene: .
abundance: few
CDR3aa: CASSPSTGADLKETQYF
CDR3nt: TGCGCCAGCAGCCCCTCGACTGGCGCAGACCTGAAAGAGACCCAGTACTTC

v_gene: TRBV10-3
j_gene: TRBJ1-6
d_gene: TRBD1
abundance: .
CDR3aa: CAISDLGQLNSPLHF
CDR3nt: TGTGCCATCAGCGACCTGGGACAGCTTAATTCACCCCTCCACTTT

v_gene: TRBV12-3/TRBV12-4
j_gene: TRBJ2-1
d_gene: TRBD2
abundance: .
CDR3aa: CTSSLGGIGSGRARNEQFF
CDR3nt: TGTACCAGCAGTTTGGGAGGGATTGGGAGCGGGAGGGCCAGAAATGAGCAGTTCTTC

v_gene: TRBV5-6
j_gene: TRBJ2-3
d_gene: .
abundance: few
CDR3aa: CASSPAPTDTQYF
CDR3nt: TGTGCCAGCAGCCCCGCCCCTACAGATACGCAGTATTTT

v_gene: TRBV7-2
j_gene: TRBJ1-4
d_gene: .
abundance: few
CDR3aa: CASSLVGWSEKLFF
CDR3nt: TGTGCCAGCAGCTTAGTTGGGTGGAGTGAAAAACTGTTTTTT

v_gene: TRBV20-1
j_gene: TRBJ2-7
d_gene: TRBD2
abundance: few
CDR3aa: CSAPLSGNSEQYF
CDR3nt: TGCAGTGCTCCACTTAGCGGGAATTCCGAGCAGTACTTC

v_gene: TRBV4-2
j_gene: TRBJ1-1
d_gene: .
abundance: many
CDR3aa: CASSRPGLNTEAFF
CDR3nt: TGTGCCAGCAGCAGGCCCGGCTTGAACACTGAAGCTTTCTTT

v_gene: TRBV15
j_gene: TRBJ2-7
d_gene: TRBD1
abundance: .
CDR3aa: CATSRPDRGSYEQYF
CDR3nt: TGTGCCACCAGCAGACCAGACAGGGGATCCTACGAGCAGTACTTC

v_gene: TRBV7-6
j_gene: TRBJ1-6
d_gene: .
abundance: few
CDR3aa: CASSLNDPSSNSPLHF
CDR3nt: TGTGCCAGCAGCTTAAATGACCCTAGTTCCAATTCACCCCTCCACTTT

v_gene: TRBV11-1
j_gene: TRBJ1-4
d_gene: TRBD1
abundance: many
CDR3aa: CASSHAGTGWYGTNEKLFF
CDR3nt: TGTGCCAGCAGTCACGCCGGGACAGGGTGGTATGGGACTAATGAAAAACTGTTTTTT

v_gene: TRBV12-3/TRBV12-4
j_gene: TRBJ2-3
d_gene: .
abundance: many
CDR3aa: CASSFPGTDTQYF
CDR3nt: TGTGCCAGCAGTTTCCCCGGGACAGATACGCAGTATTTT

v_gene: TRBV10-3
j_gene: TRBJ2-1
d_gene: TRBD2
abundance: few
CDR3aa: CATRTSGRNEQFF
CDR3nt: TGTGCCACCCGGACTAGCGGGAGGAATGAGCAGTTCTTC

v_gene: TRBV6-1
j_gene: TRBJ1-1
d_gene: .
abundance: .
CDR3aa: CASSPYRDSEAFF
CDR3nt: TGTGCCAGCAGTCCCTACAGGGATTCTGAAGCTTTCTTT

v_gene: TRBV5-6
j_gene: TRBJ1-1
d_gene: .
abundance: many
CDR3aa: CASSSRAIENTEAFF
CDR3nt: TGTGCCAGCAGCTCCCGGGCCATTGAGAACACTGAAGCTTTCTTT

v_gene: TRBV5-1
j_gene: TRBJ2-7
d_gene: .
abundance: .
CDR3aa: CASSVETRGSQYF
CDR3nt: TGCGCCAGCAGCGTCGAGACTAGGGGTTCGCAGTACTTC

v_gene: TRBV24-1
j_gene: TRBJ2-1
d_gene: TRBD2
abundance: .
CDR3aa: CATSDSWLAGDNEQFF
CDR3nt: TGTGCCACCAGTGATTCGTGGCTAGCGGGTGACAATGAGCAGTTCTTC

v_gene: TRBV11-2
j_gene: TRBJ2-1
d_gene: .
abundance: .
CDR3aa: CASSLDHGGNEQFF
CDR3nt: TGTGCCAGCAGCTTAGATCACGGGGGAAATGAGCAGTTCTTC

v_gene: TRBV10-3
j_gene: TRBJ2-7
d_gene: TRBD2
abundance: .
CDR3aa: CAISSGGRDYYEQYF
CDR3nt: TGTGCCATCAGTTCGGGCGGGAGGGATTACTACGAGCAGTACTTC

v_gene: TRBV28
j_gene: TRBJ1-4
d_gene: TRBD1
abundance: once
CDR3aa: CASRQTGAGEKLFF
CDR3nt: TGTGCCAGCAGGCAAACAGGGGCGGGTGAAAAACTGTTTTTT

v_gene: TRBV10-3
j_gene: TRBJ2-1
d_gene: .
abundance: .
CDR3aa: CAIRPGPGAINEQFF
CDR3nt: TGTGCCATCAGACCTGGGCCGGGGGCCATCAATGAGCAGTTCTTC

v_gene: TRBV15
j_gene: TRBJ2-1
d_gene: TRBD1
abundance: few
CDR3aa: CATSRGDRNYYNEQFF
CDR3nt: TGTGCCACCAGCAGAGGGGACAGGAATTACTACAATGAGCAGTTCTTC

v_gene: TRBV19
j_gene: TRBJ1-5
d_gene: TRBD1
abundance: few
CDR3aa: CASSIEPGGGQPQHF
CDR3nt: TGTGCCAGTAGTATCGAACCAGGGGGGGGACAGCCCCAGCATTTT